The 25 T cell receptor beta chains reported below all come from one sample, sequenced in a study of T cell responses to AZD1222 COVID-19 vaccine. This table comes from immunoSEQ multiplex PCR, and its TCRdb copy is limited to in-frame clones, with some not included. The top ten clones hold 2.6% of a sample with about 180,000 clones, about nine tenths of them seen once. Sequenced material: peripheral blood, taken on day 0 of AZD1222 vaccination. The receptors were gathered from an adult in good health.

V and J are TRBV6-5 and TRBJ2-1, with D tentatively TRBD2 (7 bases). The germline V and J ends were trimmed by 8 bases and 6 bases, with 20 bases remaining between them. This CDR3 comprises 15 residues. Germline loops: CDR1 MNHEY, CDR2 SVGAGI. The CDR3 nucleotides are TGTGCCAGCCGTAGGGGGTCGTCTAGCGGCAATGAGCAGTTCTTC. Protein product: CASRRGSSSGNEQFF.

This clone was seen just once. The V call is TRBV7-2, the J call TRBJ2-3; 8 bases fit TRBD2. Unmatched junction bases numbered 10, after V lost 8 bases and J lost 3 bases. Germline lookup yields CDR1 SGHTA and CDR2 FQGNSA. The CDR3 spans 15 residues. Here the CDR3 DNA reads TGTGCCAGCGCAAAAGCGGGAGAGGTGACAGATACGCAGTATTTT. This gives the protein CASAKAGEVTDTQYF.

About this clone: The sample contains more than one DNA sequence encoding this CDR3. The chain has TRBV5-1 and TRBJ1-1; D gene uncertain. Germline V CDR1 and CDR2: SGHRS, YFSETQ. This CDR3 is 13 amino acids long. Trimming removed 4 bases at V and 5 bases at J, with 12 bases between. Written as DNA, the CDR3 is TGCGCCAGCAGCAGTCCTGGGCGGACTGAAGCTTTCTTT. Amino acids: CASSSPGRTEAFF.

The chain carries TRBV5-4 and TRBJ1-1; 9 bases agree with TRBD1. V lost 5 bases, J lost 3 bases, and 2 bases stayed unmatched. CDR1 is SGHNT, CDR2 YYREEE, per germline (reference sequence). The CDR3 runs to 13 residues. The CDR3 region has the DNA TGTGCCAGCAGAGGACAGGGGTACACTGAAGCTTTCTTT. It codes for CASRGQGYTEAFF.

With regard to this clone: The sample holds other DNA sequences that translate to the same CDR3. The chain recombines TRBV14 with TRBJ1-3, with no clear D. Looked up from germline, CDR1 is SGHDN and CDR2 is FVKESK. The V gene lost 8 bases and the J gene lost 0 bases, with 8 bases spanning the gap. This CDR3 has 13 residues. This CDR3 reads CASRGLSGNTIYF. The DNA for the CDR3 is TGTGCCAGCCGGGGTCTCTCTGGAAACACCATATATTTT. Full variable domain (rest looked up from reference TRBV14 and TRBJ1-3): EAGVTQFPSHSVIEKGQTVTLRCDPISGHDNLYWYRRVMGKEIKFLLHFVKESKQDESGMPNNRFLAERTGGTYSTLKVQPAELEDSGVYFCASRGLSGNTIYFGEGSWLTVV.

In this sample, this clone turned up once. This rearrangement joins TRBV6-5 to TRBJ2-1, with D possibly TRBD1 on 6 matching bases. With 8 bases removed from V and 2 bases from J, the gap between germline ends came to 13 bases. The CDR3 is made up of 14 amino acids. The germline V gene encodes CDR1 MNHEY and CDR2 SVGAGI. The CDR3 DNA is TGTGCCAGCGCAGGGGATACTGCCTACAATGAGCAGTTCTTC. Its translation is CASAGDTAYNEQFF.

The CDR3 bases are TGTGCCAGCAGCTTTCTAGGAGGCTTTCCGTACTTC. Encoded protein: CASSFLGGFPYF. The V and J genes are TRBV5-6 and TRBJ2-7, with D perhaps TRBD2 (5 bases). Trimming removed 2 bases from V and 12 bases from J, with 15 bases in between. The CDR3 runs to 12 residues. In germline, CDR1 is SGHDT, CDR2 YYEEEE.

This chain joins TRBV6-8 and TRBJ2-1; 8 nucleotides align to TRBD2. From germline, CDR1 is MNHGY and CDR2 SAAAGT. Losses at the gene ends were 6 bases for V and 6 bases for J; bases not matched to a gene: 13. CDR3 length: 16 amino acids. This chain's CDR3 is CASRSAGLVDSNEQFF. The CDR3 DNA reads TGTGCCAGCAGATCCGCGGGACTAGTAGATTCCAATGAGCAGTTCTTC.

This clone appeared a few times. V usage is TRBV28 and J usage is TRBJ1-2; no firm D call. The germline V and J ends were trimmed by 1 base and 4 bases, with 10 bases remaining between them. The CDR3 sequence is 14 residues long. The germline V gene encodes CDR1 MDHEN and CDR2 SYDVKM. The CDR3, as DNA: TGTGCCAGCAGTTTATTGGCAGGAGTCTATGGCTACACCTTC. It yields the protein CASSLLAGVYGYTF.

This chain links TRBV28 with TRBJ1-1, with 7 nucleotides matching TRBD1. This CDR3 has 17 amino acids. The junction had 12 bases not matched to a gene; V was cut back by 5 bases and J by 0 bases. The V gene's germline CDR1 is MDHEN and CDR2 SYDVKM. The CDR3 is CASSGGRTGPMNTEAFF. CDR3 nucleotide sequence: TGTGCCAGCAGTGGCGGGAGGACAGGACCCATGAACACTGAAGCTTTCTTT.

The DNA of the CDR3 is TGTGCCAGCAGCTTGAGGGGAGGAGAACTAGGCTACACCTTC. Translated, it gives CASSLRGGELGYTF. The chain employs TRBV5-6 and TRBJ1-2; maybe TRBD1 (5 bases). Per germline, CDR1 SGHDT and CDR2 YYEEEE. This CDR3 spans 14 amino acids. Trimming removed 1 base at V and 8 bases at J, with 15 bases between.

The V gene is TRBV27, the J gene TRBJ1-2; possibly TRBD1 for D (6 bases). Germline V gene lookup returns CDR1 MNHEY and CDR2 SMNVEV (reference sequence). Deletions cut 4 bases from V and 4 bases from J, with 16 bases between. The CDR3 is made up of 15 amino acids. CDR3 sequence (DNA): TGTGCCAGCAGTTCATCGACAGGCCGAAGCTATGGCTACACCTTC. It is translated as CASSSSTGRSYGYTF.

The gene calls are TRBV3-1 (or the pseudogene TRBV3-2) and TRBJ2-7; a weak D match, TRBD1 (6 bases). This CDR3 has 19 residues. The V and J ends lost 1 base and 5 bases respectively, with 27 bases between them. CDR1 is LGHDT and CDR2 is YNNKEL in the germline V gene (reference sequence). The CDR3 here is CASSQVTGRTLPTSDEQYF. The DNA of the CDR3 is TGTGCCAGCAGCCAAGTTACAGGGCGAACGCTCCCAACTTCCGACGAGCAGTACTTC.

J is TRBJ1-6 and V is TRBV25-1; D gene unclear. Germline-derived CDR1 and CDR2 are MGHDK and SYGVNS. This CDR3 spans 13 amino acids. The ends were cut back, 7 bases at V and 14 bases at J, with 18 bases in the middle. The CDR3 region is CASTMNEGIALHF. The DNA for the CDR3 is TGTGCCAGCACCATGAACGAGGGAATTGCCCTCCACTTT.

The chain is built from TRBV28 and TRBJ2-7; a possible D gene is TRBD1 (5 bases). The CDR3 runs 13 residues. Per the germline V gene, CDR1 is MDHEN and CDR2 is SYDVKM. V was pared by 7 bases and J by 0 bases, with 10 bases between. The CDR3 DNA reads TGTGCCAGCACAGGGCTAAGCTCCTACGAGCAGTACTTC. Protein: CASTGLSSYEQYF.

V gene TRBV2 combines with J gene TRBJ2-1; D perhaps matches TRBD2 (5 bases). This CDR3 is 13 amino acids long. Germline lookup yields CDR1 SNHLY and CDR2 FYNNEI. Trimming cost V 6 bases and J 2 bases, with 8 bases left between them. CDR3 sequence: CASRAGTYNEQFF. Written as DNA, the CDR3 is TGTGCCAGCAGAGCCGGGACCTACAATGAGCAGTTCTTC.

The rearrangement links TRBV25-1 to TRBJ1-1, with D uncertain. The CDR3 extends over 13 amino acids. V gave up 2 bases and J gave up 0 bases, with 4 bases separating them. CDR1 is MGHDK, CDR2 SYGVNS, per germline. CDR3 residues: CASSERLNTEAFF. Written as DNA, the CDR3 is TGTGCCAGCAGTGAACGCTTGAACACTGAAGCTTTCTTT.

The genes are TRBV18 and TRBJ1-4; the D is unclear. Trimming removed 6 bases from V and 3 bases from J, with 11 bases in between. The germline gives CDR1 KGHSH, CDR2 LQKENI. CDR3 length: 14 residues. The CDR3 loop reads CASSTDGANEKLFF. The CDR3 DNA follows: TGTGCCAGCTCGACGGACGGTGCTAATGAAAAACTGTTTTTT.

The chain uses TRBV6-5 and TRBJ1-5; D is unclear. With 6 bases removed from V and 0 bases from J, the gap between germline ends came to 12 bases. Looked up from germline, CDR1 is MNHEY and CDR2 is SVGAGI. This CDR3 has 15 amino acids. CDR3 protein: CASSADGYSNQPQHF. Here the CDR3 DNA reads TGTGCCAGCAGCGCCGACGGCTATAGCAATCAGCCCCAGCATTTT.

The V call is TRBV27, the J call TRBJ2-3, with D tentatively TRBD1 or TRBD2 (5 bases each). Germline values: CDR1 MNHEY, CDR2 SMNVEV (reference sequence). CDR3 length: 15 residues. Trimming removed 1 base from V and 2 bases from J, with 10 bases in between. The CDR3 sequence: CASSLFEGPTDTQYF. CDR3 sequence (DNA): TGTGCCAGCAGTTTATTTGAGGGACCCACAGATACGCAGTATTTT.

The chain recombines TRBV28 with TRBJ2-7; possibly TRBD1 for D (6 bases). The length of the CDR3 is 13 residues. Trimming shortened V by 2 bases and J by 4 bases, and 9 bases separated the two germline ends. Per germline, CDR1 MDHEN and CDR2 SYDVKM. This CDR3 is CASSLGTQYEQYF. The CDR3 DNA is TGTGCCAGCAGTTTAGGGACACAGTACGAGCAGTACTTC.

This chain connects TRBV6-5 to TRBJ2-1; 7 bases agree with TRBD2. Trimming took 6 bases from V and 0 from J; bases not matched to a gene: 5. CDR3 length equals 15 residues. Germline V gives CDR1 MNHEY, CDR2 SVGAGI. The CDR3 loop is CASRVRDYSYNEQFF. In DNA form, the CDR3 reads TGTGCCAGCAGGGTACGGGACTACTCCTACAATGAGCAGTTCTTC.

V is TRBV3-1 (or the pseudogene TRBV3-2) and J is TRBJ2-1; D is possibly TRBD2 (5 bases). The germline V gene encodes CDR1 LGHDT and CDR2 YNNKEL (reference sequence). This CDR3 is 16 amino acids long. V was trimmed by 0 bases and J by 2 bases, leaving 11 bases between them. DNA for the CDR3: TGTGCCAGCAGCCAAGATGCTGGCGGGCCCTACAATGAGCAGTTCTTC. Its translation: CASSQDAGGPYNEQFF.

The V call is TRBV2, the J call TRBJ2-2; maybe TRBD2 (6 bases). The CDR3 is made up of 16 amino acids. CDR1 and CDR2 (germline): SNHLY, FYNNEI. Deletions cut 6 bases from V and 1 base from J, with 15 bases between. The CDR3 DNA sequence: TGTGCCAGCAGACTTTCACTGGAGGGGAACACCGGGGAGCTGTTTTTT. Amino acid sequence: CASRLSLEGNTGELFF.

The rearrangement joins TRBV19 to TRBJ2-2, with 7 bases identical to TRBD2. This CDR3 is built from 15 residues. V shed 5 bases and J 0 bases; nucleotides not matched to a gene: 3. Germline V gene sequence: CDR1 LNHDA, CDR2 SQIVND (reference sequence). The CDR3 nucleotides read TGTGCCAGTAGTTGGGGAGGGACGAACACCGGGGAGCTGTTTTTT. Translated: CASSWGGTNTGELFF.